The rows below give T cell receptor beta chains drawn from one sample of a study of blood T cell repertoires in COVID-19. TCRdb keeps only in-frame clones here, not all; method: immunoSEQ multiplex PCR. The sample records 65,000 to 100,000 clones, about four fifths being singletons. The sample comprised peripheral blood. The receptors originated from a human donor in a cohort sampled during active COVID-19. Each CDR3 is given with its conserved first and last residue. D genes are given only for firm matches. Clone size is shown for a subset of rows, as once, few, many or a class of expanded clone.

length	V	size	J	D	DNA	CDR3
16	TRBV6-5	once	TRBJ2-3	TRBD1	TGTGCCAGCAGTTACTCAGGGGGCCGGGGCACAGATACGCAGTATTTT	CASSYSGGRGTDTQYF
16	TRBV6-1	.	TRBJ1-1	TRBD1	TGTGCCAGCAGTGGCCGGGACAGGGGGCGAGGAACTGAAGCTTTCTTT	CASSGRDRGRGTEAFF
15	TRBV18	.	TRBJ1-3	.	TGTGCCAGCTCACCCCTAGAAGACAGGGGAAACACCATATATTTT	CASSPLEDRGNTIYF
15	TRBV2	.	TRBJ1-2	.	TGTGCCAGCAGTGAAGAGGGGCAGCTAGGGTATGGCTACACCTTC	CASSEEGQLGYGYTF
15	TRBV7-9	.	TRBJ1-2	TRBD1	TGTGCCAGCAGCCCGACAGGGGGCGGGAACTATGGCTACACCTTC	CASSPTGGGNYGYTF
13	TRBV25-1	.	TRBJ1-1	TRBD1	TGTGCCAGCAGTCTAACAGGGGCCGCTGAAGCTTTCTTT	CASSLTGAAEAFF
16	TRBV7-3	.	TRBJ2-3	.	TGTGCCAGCAGCCCCCCTGTGGCAGGGTCAACAGATACGCAGTATTTT	CASSPPVAGSTDTQYF
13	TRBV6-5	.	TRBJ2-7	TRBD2	TGTGCCAGCGGATTAGCGGGACCTTACGAGCAGTACTTC	CASGLAGPYEQYF
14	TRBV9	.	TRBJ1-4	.	TGTGCCAGCAGCCCGCGGGGGGCTGGTGAAAAACTGTTTTTT	CASSPRGAGEKLFF
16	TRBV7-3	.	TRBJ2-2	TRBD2	TGTGCCAGCAGCACCGGCGGTGGGGGGGACACCGGGGAGCTGTTTTTT	CASSTGGGGDTGELFF
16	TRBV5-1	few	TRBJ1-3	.	TGCGCCAGCAGCTTGGCAGGTGGCAGTTCTGGAAACACCATATATTTT	CASSLAGGSSGNTIYF